This T cell receptor beta chain derives from a study of blood T cell repertoires in COVID-19. Turning to the study itself: From the United States, Italy and Spain came samples of acute and convalescent COVID-19. PBMCs, B-cell-depleted T cells, or T cells provided the cDNA or gDNA that made up the material.

Per the study methods: Amplified reference gene primers provided the basis for estimating nucleated cell counts. TCRdb keeps only in-frame clones here, not all; method: immunoSEQ multiplex PCR. The D gene and trimming were derived from the DNA, and the V and J assignments and clone size from that table. Seen here are about 170,000 clones, 85% observed once, and the top ten hold 3.3%. The CDR3 is 12 amino acids. The V end was cut by 5 bases, the J end by 7 bases, with 8 bases between. The genes are TRBV12-3 or TRBV12-4 and TRBJ1-4; D is undetermined. This TCR was recovered from a human donor with acute or convalescent COVID-19. The donor label of this sample is uncertain. Material: peripheral blood. CDR3 sequence: CASSIRFEKLFF. DNA for the CDR3: TGTGCCAGCAGTATTCGGTTTGAAAAACTGTTTTTT.